The source of this TCR beta chain is a study of molecular identifiers for immune sequencing clone quantification. Study observations and caveats: Clonotypes topping 20 RNA copies carried over 97% of effector molecules but under 1% of naive ones.

On this clonotype: Its antigen is unknown.

Preparation methods for the bulk TCR libraries were those previously described, with listed TCR primers. TCRdb reanalysed the PCR reads using MiXCR and keeps one entry per CDR3 protein. The sample yields 490,000 or so distinct CDR3 sequences, over 20% seen once. The sequence was obtained from a human donor in good health. Some libraries in this study had Jurkat cell RNA spiked in. Sequenced input: naive CD8+ T cells from blood, with Jurkat cell RNA spiked in. As to subset: FACS-sorted CD8+CD4-CCR7+CD45RA+ naive T cells.

CDR3 nucleotides: TGTGCCAGCAGACATGGACAGAACACTGAAGCTTTCTTT. This sequence encodes CASRHGQNTEAFF. This chain joins TRBV28 and TRBJ1-1; D possibly corresponds to TRBD1 (5 bases). Per germline, CDR1 MDHEN and CDR2 SYDVKM. Between the trimmed V and J ends, which lost 6 bases and 1 base, there was a span of 9 bases. The CDR3 sequence is 13 residues long.